This T cell receptor (beta chain) appears in the sequencing data of a study of beta chain features in type 1 diabetes. The wider study: All samples yielded about 100 million examined sorted cells. Study conclusions and caveats: Compared with healthy donors, patients appeared to share more similar naive, central memory and regulatory TCRB repertoires. The VDJ junctions of type 1 diabetes patients carried fewer insertions and more deletions. Across all four CD4+ subsets, people with type 1 diabetes showed modestly shorter TCRB CDR3s.

The isolated RNA, all of it, was reverse transcribed, so expressed TCRB transcripts were what got sequenced. TCRdb's table, derived via immunoSEQ multiplex PCR, lists solely in-frame clones and lacks some. The sample shows under 350,000 clones, approximately 15% of them seen only once. A remark on this clone: No antigen is known for it.

The sequenced material came from naive CD4+ T cells from blood. This TCR was recovered from a man aged 25-45 years with type 1 diabetes.

The CDR3 loop is CASSSGTGEAEQYF. CDR3 coding DNA: TGCGCCAGCAGCTCCGGGACAGGGGAAGCCGAGCAGTACTTC. The chain has TRBV5-1 and TRBJ2-7, with 10 bases matching TRBD1. V dropped 3 bases and J dropped 6; count of bases not matched to a gene: 6. The CDR3 length is 14 residues. Germline CDR1 is SGHRS and CDR2 is YFSETQ.